This T cell receptor (beta chain) was found in a study of PD-1 blockade in mismatch repair-deficient tumors (dated by TCRdb to the late 2010s). Background for the entire study: Between September 2013 and September 2016, the trial enrolled 86 consecutive patients with about twelve mismatch repair-deficient cancer types, every one of whom had been previously treated and was progressing. Tumor-associated T cell clones were tracked in the peripheral blood of patients responding to PD-1 blockade by deep sequencing of TCR CDR3 regions.

The method was the immunoSEQ multiplex PCR assay. In TCRdb, the immuneACCESS table is reduced to in-frame sequences with V and J assigned. These tables do not hold every clone; where another copy was compared, an unresolved V gene accounts for under half, and the others remain unexplained. Recorded for this sample are under 50,000 clones; 75% to 85% of them occurred a single time. The ten largest make up approximately 22% of the sample. Overall results and qualifications from the work: Clones residing in the tumor, which were often undetectable in blood before treatment, expanded quickly after pembrolizumab and then contracted, generally before radiologic responses.

For each enrolled patient, mismatch repair deficiency was established using either polymerase chain reaction or immunohistochemistry. TCR sequencing was performed for a few patients who responded to pembrolizumab therapy. The phase II trial prospectively tested pembrolizumab PD-1 blockade in advanced mismatch repair-deficient cancers regardless of tissue of origin. Serial peripheral blood T cell samples were collected before and at multiple times after starting PD-1 blockade. Blood sampling times were expressed in weeks after the first pembrolizumab dose. A note on this clone: Its antigen specificity is not known. It has no much larger one-base neighbor in the sample; base qualities were not kept.

From cysteine to phenylalanine, the CDR3 is 15 amino acids long. The CDR3 DNA has 45 bases and is translated from base 1. After removal of 2 bases from V and 6 bases from J, the junction retains 5 bases not matched to a gene. The germline V gene gives CDR1 as MNHNS and CDR2 as SASEGT. The clonotype was recovered from an adult with mismatch repair-deficient cancer. Sequenced here: peripheral blood, sampled 4 weeks after starting pembrolizumab. The chain couples TRBV6-1 to TRBJ2-2; the central 8 bases match TRBD2. The DNA sequence is given as TGTGCCAGCAGTGAATTAAGCGGGAGTCCCGGGGAGCTGTTTTTT. This gives the protein CASSELSGSPGELFF.